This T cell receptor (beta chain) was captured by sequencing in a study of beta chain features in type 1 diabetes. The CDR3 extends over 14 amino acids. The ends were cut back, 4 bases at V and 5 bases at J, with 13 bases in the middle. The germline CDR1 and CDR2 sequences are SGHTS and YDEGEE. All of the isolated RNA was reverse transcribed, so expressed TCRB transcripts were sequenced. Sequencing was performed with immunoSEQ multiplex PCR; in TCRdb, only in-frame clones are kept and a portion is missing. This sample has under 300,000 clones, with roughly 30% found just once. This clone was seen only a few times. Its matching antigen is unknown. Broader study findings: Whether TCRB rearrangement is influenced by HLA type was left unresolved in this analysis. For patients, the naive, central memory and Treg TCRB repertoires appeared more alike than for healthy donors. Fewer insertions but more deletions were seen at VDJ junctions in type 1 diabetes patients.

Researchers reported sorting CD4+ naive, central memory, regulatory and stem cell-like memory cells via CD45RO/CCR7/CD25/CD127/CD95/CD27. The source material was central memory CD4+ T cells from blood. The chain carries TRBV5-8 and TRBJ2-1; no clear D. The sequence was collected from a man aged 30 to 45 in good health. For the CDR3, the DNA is TGTGCCAGCAGCCCCCGAACCCAGAACAATGAGCAGTTCTTC. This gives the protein CASSPRTQNNEQFF.